The sequence of this T cell receptor (beta chain) was determined in a study of cytomegalovirus exposure and HLA in healthy donors. The PCR contained 60 Vbeta and 13 Jbeta primers. The table came from immunoSEQ multiplex PCR; TCRdb's copy has only in-frame clones and leaves some out. The sample shows more than 110,000 clones, around 85% of them seen only once. The CDR3 is 14 residues long. Deletions cut 4 bases from V and 0 bases from J, with 7 bases between. CDR1 is SGHVS, CDR2 FQNEAQ, per germline. The chain recombines TRBV7-8 with TRBJ2-1; D is unclear. This sequence originates from a female donor in good health and CMV-seronegative. What was sequenced was PBMCs. Here the CDR3 reads CASSSPSSYNEQFF. The CDR3 nucleotides read TGTGCCAGCAGCTCCCCGAGCTCCTACAATGAGCAGTTCTTC.